Listed below are T cell receptor beta chains from one sample, sequenced in a study of blood T cell repertoires in COVID-19. TCRdb keeps only in-frame clones here, not all; method: immunoSEQ multiplex PCR. The sample yields approximately 440,000 clones, around 90% seen once. Specimen: PBMCs or T cells enriched from blood (not recorded which). The receptor set was obtained from a woman between 18 and 30 years old who had recovered from COVID-19. Each CDR3 is given with its conserved first and last residue. A D gene is named only where the DNA matches it firmly. The listing skips clone size in some rows; elsewhere it reads once, few, many or a size class.

J: TRBJ1-1
size: .
D: .
V: TRBV10-2
DNA: TGCGCCAGCAGTGACCCCCTTTACACGAACACTGAAGCTTTCTTT
CDR3: CASSDPLYTNTEAFF

J: TRBJ2-1
size: .
D: .
V: TRBV7-2
DNA: TGTGCCAGCAGCTTAGTTGGTAGTGGCAATGAGCAGTTCTTC
CDR3: CASSLVGSGNEQFF

J: TRBJ2-7
size: once
D: .
V: TRBV3-1/TRBV3-2
DNA: TGTGCCAGCAGCCAAGATCAGGGCTCCTACGAGCAGTACTTC
CDR3: CASSQDQGSYEQYF

J: TRBJ2-5
size: .
D: .
V: TRBV7-8
DNA: TGTGCCAGCAGCCTGTCCCGTCTAAGCGGGCGGAGGGAGACCCAGTACTTC
CDR3: CASSLSRLSGRRETQYF

J: TRBJ1-1
size: few
D: .
V: TRBV18
DNA: TGTGCCAGCTCACCACGTCAGAACAACATGAACACTGAAGCTTTCTTT
CDR3: CASSPRQNNMNTEAFF

J: TRBJ1-1
size: .
D: .
V: TRBV6-5
DNA: TGTGCCTCTACCGGGGACTCTGAAGCTTTCTTT
CDR3: CASTGDSEAFF

J: TRBJ1-1
size: few
D: .
V: TRBV19
DNA: TGTGCCACCTTCGACACGGAAGACGCTGAAGCTTTCTTT
CDR3: CATFDTEDAEAFF

J: TRBJ2-5
size: .
D: .
V: TRBV7-6
DNA: TGTGCCAGCAGCTCCTGGACAGCATCCCAAGAGACCCAGTACTTC
CDR3: CASSSWTASQETQYF

J: TRBJ1-6
size: .
D: .
V: TRBV5-1
DNA: TGCGCCAGCAGTAAGTCGACAGCTGATTATAATTCACCCCTCCACTTT
CDR3: CASSKSTADYNSPLHF

J: TRBJ2-5
size: .
D: .
V: TRBV11-2
DNA: TGTGCCAGCAGCCCGAGCAAGGAGACCCAGTACTTC
CDR3: CASSPSKETQYF

J: TRBJ1-1
size: .
D: .
V: TRBV28
DNA: TGTGCCAGCAGTACCCCCGGGACTTCTGAAGCTTTCTTT
CDR3: CASSTPGTSEAFF

J: TRBJ1-4
size: .
D: .
V: TRBV18
DNA: TGTGCCAGCTCACCACCGGGAGCAACTAATGAAAAACTGTTTTTT
CDR3: CASSPPGATNEKLFF

J: TRBJ2-7
size: .
D: .
V: TRBV7-2
DNA: TGTGCCAGCAGCTTATGGTCAGGGGACGAGCAGTACTTC
CDR3: CASSLWSGDEQYF

J: TRBJ2-6
size: once
D: .
V: TRBV4-2
DNA: TGTGCCAGCAGCCAAGTTTTGGGGCGTGGGTCCAACGTCCTGACTTTC
CDR3: CASSQVLGRGSNVLTF

J: TRBJ2-3
size: .
D: TRBD2
V: TRBV4-1
DNA: TGCGCCAGCAGCCCCCGGGGGGGCCCGAGCACAGATACGCAGTATTTT
CDR3: CASSPRGGPSTDTQYF

J: TRBJ1-2
size: .
D: TRBD1
V: TRBV11-2
DNA: TGTGCCAGCAGCTTAGAATCAGGGGGCGGTGGCTACACCTTC
CDR3: CASSLESGGGGYTF

J: TRBJ1-2
size: once
D: .
V: TRBV3-1/TRBV3-2
DNA: TGTGCCAGCAGCCGCCCCGGGACAGGCTACACCTTC
CDR3: CASSRPGTGYTF

J: TRBJ2-2
size: .
D: TRBD1
V: TRBV30
DNA: TGTGCCTGGACGTCTACGAGGCAGGGGGCCGGGGAGCTGTTTTTT
CDR3: CAWTSTRQGAGELFF

J: TRBJ2-1
size: .
D: .
V: TRBV3-1/TRBV3-2
DNA: TGTGCCAGCAGCCAAGAGGGACTTCCCTACAATGAGCAGTTCTTC
CDR3: CASSQEGLPYNEQFF

J: TRBJ1-5
size: few
D: .
V: TRBV3-1/TRBV3-2
DNA: TGTGCCAGCAGCCAAGGCGTGAACCAGCCCCAGCATTTT
CDR3: CASSQGVNQPQHF

J: TRBJ1-5
size: .
D: TRBD1
V: TRBV28
DNA: TGTGCCAGCAGTCCCGGGACAGGGCGGGGCAATCAGCCCCAGCATTTT
CDR3: CASSPGTGRGNQPQHF

J: TRBJ2-1
size: .
D: .
V: TRBV7-2
DNA: TGTGCCAGCAGCTTAGGCCCCGGGACTTGGCTTGAGCAGTTCTTC
CDR3: CASSLGPGTWLEQFF

J: TRBJ1-6
size: .
D: .
V: TRBV5-3
DNA: TGTGCCCTAAGGAGTAGGGAGAGTTCACCCCTCCACTTT
CDR3: CALRSRESSPLHF

J: TRBJ1-1
size: .
D: TRBD1
V: TRBV9
DNA: TGTGCCAGCAGCCCCCGGACAGGGCCCAACACTGAAGCTTTCTTT
CDR3: CASSPRTGPNTEAFF

J: TRBJ2-7
size: once
D: TRBD1
V: TRBV27
DNA: TGTGCCAGCAGTCCCGGACAGGGAATTTGGGGGCAGTACTTC
CDR3: CASSPGQGIWGQYF

J: TRBJ2-7
size: .
D: TRBD2
V: TRBV7-2
DNA: TGTGCCAGCAGCCCCCGGGGGGGACCCTCCTACGAGCAGTACTTC
CDR3: CASSPRGGPSYEQYF

J: TRBJ2-2
size: .
D: .
V: TRBV5-1
DNA: TGCGCCAGCAGCTGGGCGGACAGTGACAACACCGGGGAGCTGTTTTTT
CDR3: CASSWADSDNTGELFF

J: TRBJ1-2
size: .
D: TRBD1
V: TRBV12-3/TRBV12-4
DNA: TGTGCCAGCAGTTTTTCCCGAGGGGGCGCGTCCACCTTC
CDR3: CASSFSRGGASTF

J: TRBJ2-7
size: once
D: .
V: TRBV21-1
DNA: TGTGCCAGCAGCAAAGGACAGGGTTCCTACGAGCAGTACTTC
CDR3: CASSKGQGSYEQYF

J: TRBJ1-2
size: .
D: .
V: TRBV10-3
DNA: TGTGCCATCAGTGAGGAGAGGCGCTACACCTTC
CDR3: CAISEERRYTF

J: TRBJ1-2
size: once
D: .
V: TRBV7-2
DNA: TGTGCCAGCAGCCCTCCGAGTCTCAACTATGGCTACACCTTC
CDR3: CASSPPSLNYGYTF

J: TRBJ2-5
size: .
D: .
V: TRBV11-2
DNA: TGTGCCAGCAGCTTACGGGGGGCCGGAGAGACCCAGTACTTC
CDR3: CASSLRGAGETQYF

J: TRBJ2-2
size: .
D: .
V: TRBV28
DNA: TGTGCCAGCAGTCTAAACCCACAGGGGGAGGGCGGGGAGCTGTTTTTT
CDR3: CASSLNPQGEGGELFF

J: TRBJ2-1
size: .
D: TRBD2
V: TRBV2
DNA: TGTGCCTCTCTGCAGGCGGGACTAGCATCCGAGCAGTTCTTC
CDR3: CASLQAGLASEQFF

J: TRBJ1-2
size: .
D: TRBD1
V: TRBV7-8
DNA: TGTGCCAGCAGCTTAGAAGTGGACAGGGAAGACTATGGCTACACCTTC
CDR3: CASSLEVDREDYGYTF

J: TRBJ1-1
size: .
D: .
V: TRBV5-5
DNA: TGTGCCAGCACCTTGGATTATACCGGGACACTTAACACTGAAGCTTTCTTT
CDR3: CASTLDYTGTLNTEAFF

J: TRBJ1-5
size: .
D: .
V: TRBV19
DNA: TGTGCCAGTCACGACAGGAGCAATCAGCCCCAGCATTTT
CDR3: CASHDRSNQPQHF

J: TRBJ2-1
size: .
D: TRBD1
V: TRBV12-5
DNA: TGTGCTAGTGGGCCACCACGGACAGGCCCCTTTACCACCTACTATGAGCAGTTCTTC
CDR3: CASGPPRTGPFTTYYEQFF

J: TRBJ2-5
size: once
D: .
V: TRBV10-3
DNA: TGTGCCATCAGGGCGGAAAACCAAGAGACCCAGTACTTC
CDR3: CAIRAENQETQYF

J: TRBJ1-2
size: .
D: TRBD1
V: TRBV5-4
DNA: TGTGCCAGCAGCAGATGGACAGGGGCCTATGGCTACACCTTC
CDR3: CASSRWTGAYGYTF

J: TRBJ1-4
size: .
D: TRBD1
V: TRBV2
DNA: TGTGCCAGCCAGGACAGGGGGCAGGCTAATGAAAAACTGTTTTTT
CDR3: CASQDRGQANEKLFF

J: TRBJ2-1
size: once
D: TRBD2
V: TRBV7-8
DNA: TGTGCCAGCAGCTTATATGGCGGGGGGGCTACTAACAATGAGCAGTTCTTC
CDR3: CASSLYGGGATNNEQFF

J: TRBJ2-3
size: .
D: TRBD2
V: TRBV19
DNA: TGTGCCAGTAGTAAGACGGGGGGGCAGGCAGATACGCAGTATTTT
CDR3: CASSKTGGQADTQYF

J: TRBJ1-4
size: .
D: TRBD1
V: TRBV29-1
DNA: TGCAGCGGAGGGACCGGGACAGGCAATGAAAAACTGTTTTTT
CDR3: CSGGTGTGNEKLFF

J: TRBJ1-2
size: .
D: TRBD1
V: TRBV10-2
DNA: TGCGCCAGCAGTCCGACAGGGGATGGCTACACCTTC
CDR3: CASSPTGDGYTF

J: TRBJ2-6
size: .
D: TRBD1
V: TRBV2
DNA: TGTGCCAGCAGCCGAAATCCCACAGGGGTCGGGGCCAACGTCCTGACTTTC
CDR3: CASSRNPTGVGANVLTF

J: TRBJ2-3
size: .
D: .
V: TRBV6-5
DNA: TGTGCCAGCAGAAGACATACAGGGGATACGCAGTATTTT
CDR3: CASRRHTGDTQYF

J: TRBJ2-5
size: .
D: .
V: TRBV6-7
DNA: TGTGCCAGCAGTGCCACTAGCCCAGTAGTAGAGACCCAGTACTTC
CDR3: CASSATSPVVETQYF

J: TRBJ1-1
size: .
D: .
V: TRBV7-9
DNA: TGTGCCAGCAGCCTCCCTCCCCGGACACAGAACACTGAAGCTTTCTTT
CDR3: CASSLPPRTQNTEAFF